This T cell receptor beta chain appears in the sequencing data of a study of shared clonotypes between healthy human individuals. Approximately 100 million PBMCs per unsorted sample were used for genomic DNA. The CDR3 length is 14 residues. Germline V gene sequence: CDR1 MNHEY, CDR2 SMNVEV (reference sequence). V lost 6 bases and J lost 6; bases outside the gene matches: 9. About this clone: The antigen is not known.

Study-wide findings and caveats: Blood was the sole source, and tissue repertoires probably differ.

Genomic DNA belonging to each subset was distributed in equal measure over several immunoSEQ plates. Repertoires were generated with immunoSEQ multiplex PCR, while TCRdb's copy carries only in-frame clones and drops some. The sample records about 450,000 clones, around 79% being singletons. The material sequenced was PBMCs. J is TRBJ2-7 and V is TRBV27; 9 positions agree with TRBD2. This TCR was sampled from a woman aged 40 to 50 in good health. Some clones in this sample may be carry-over from other donors' samples. CDR3: CASRLAGRGFEQYF. The CDR3 coding sequence is TGTGCCAGCAGGCTAGCGGGAAGGGGGTTCGAGCAGTACTTC.